This TCR beta chain stems from a study of T-cell memory formation after mild COVID-19. Findings and limits, study-wide: Clones that shrank (day 15 to 85) were balanced CD4/CD8, whereas later expanders leaned CD4+. CM and EM subsets held most contracting CD4+ clones; EMRA held CD8+ ones.

TCRdb re-called the 5' RACE reads with MiXCR, one entry per CDR3 protein. Among some 160,000 distinct CDR3 sequences listed, around 13% were seen once. Deletions cut 3 bases from V and 9 bases from J, with 15 bases between. Germline assignment: CDR1 SEHNR and CDR2 FQNEAQ (reference sequence). The CDR3 sequence is 14 residues long. This clonotype was recorded a few times. What it binds is unknown. The chain links TRBV7-9 to TRBJ2-1, with D perhaps given as TRBD1 or TRBD2 (5 bases each). The sample was PBMCs or a T cell subset sorted from them (not recorded which). The sequence was obtained from a man aged 18 to 30 who had mild COVID-19 (a few samples of this study predate the infection). Cell type and time point are not known. In DNA, the CDR3 is TGTGCCAGCAGCTTTGGGCAGAGTGGGGGTGAGCAGTTCTTC. Protein: CASSFGQSGGEQFF. The entire variable domain, with the rest obtained from reference TRBV7-9 and TRBJ2-1, is as follows: DTGVSQNPRHKITKRGQNVTFRCDPISEHNRLYWYRQTLGQGPEFLTYFQNEAQLEKSRLLSDRFSAERPKGSFSTLEIQRTEQGDSAMYLCASSFGQSGGEQFFGPGTRLTVL.